This T cell receptor beta chain was identified in a study of beta chain features in type 1 diabetes. Study conclusions and caveats: VDJ junctions sequenced from type 1 diabetes patients showed fewer insertions and more deletions. It was possible that PCR favored shorter templates, equally so in patients and controls.

The investigators reverse transcribed all of the isolated RNA, so they sequenced expressed TCRB transcripts. For naive, central memory and regulatory T cell samples, reads averaged approximately 3.9 million. Sequencing was performed with immunoSEQ multiplex PCR; in TCRdb, only in-frame clones are kept and a portion is missing. The sample lists about 230,000 clones, roughly 9.6% occurring once. Remarks on this clone: What it binds is not known.

The TCR originated in a woman in her late teens or twenties in good health. Sequences were obtained from naive CD4+ T cells from blood.

CDR3 coding DNA: TGTGCCAGCGGTTCAATAGTCACCGGGGAGCTGTTTTTT. Protein: CASGSIVTGELFF. The chain recombines TRBV6-6 with TRBJ2-2; D call uncertain. The CDR3 is made up of 13 amino acids. V lost 8 bases and J 4 bases, leaving 11 bases between the germline ends. Germline values: CDR1 MNHNY, CDR2 SVGAGI (reference sequence).